The T cell receptor beta chain described here comes from a study of shared clonotypes between healthy human individuals. The study, taken as a whole, reports: The diversity represented, both genetic and in exposure history, was limited by few donors. It was observed that roughly 5.4% of naive CD4 clonotypes were shared across a handful of donors.

The donors were all Caucasian adults (living in Nashville, Tennessee). Regarding this clone: Its specificity is not known.

The ends lost 6 bases at V and 0 bases at J; junction bases unmatched: 7. Per germline, CDR1 SGHAT and CDR2 FQDESV (reference sequence). This CDR3 has 18 amino acids. Per the original methods: ImmunoSEQ yielded junction-only sequences lacking quality scores, so filtering differed. Clones were read by immunoSEQ multiplex PCR, and TCRdb kept only the in-frame ones, dropping some. The D gene and trimming were derived from the DNA, and the V and J assignments and clone size from that table. Among about 2.4 million clones, about 92% were seen once, and the ten largest hold about 0.13%. The sequenced sample consisted of naive CD4+ T cells sorted from blood. The subset here: CD45RA+ positively selected. This receptor was obtained from a man aged 18 to 35 in good health. V gene TRBV11-1 combines with J gene TRBJ2-1, with 14 bases identical to TRBD2. CDR3: CASSWTSGGSSSYNEQFF. The CDR3 DNA is TGTGCCAGCAGTTGGACTAGCGGGGGGTCCAGCTCCTACAATGAGCAGTTCTTC.